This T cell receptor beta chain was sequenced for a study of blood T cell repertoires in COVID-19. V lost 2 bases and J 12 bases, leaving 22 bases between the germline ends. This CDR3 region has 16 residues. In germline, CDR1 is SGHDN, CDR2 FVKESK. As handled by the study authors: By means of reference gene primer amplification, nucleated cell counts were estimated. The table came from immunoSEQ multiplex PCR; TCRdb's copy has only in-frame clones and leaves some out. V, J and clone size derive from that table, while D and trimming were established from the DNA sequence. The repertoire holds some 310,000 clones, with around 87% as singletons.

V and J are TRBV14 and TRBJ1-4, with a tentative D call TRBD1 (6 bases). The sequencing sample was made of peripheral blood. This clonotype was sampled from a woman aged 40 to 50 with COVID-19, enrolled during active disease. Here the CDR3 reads CASSQRGSTGPSQLFF. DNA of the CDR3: TGTGCCAGCAGCCAACGGGGATCTACAGGGCCGAGTCAACTGTTTTTT.